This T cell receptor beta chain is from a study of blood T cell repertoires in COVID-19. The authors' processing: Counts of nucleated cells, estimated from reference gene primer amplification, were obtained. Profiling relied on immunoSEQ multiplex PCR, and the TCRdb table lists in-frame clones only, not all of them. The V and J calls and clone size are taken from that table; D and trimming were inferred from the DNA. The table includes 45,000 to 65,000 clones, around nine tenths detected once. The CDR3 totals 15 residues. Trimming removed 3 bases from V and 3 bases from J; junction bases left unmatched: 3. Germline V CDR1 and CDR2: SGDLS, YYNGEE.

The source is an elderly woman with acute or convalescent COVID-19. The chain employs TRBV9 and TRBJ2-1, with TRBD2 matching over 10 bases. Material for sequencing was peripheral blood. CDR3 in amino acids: CASSETSGNYNEQFF. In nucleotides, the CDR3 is TGTGCCAGCAGCGAAACTAGCGGGAACTACAATGAGCAGTTCTTC. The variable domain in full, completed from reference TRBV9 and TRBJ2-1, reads DSGVTQTPKHLITATGQRVTLRCSPRSGDLSVYWYQQSLDQGLQFLIQYYNGEERAKGNILERFSAQQFPDLHSELNLSSLELGDSALYFCASSETSGNYNEQFFGPGTRLTVL.